The text below deals with one TCR beta chain. The data were taken from a study of blood T cell repertoires in COVID-19. Across the whole study: Nucleic acid was either cDNA or gDNA, and it came from T cells, B-cell-depleted T cells, or PBMCs.

The CDR3 sequence is 17 residues long. With 0 bases clipped from V and 2 bases from J, the junction kept 4 bases outside the gene matches. The V gene's germline CDR1 is MGHRA and CDR2 YSYEKL. The data were produced by immunoSEQ multiplex PCR, yet TCRdb's version contains in-frame clones alone and is incomplete. Of 200,000 to 300,000 clones in the sample, around nine tenths are singletons; the top ten hold 8.5% to 10%. Sequenced sample: peripheral blood. V gene TRBV4-1 combines with J gene TRBJ1-3; 10 nucleotides line up with TRBD1. The receptor comes from a man aged 35 to 55 who had recovered from COVID-19. The DNA of the CDR3 is TGCGCCAGCAGCCAAGATCCGGGACAGGGGACTGGAAACACCATATATTTT. Its protein product is CASSQDPGQGTGNTIYF.